Presented here are 4 T cell receptor beta chains from one specimen sequenced in a study of T cell responses to AZD1222 COVID-19 vaccine. Clones were sequenced by immunoSEQ multiplex PCR, and TCRdb holds only the in-frame ones, with some missing. The sample includes some 61,000 clones, roughly 87% of them seen just once. The sequenced sample was peripheral blood, obtained on day 0 of AZD1222 vaccination. The source is an adult in good health.

The rearrangement joins TRBV6-2 or TRBV6-3 to TRBJ2-7; a possible D gene is TRBD1 (6 bases). The CDR3 sequence is 12 residues long. The V and J ends lost 7 bases and 12 bases respectively, with 19 bases between them. Per the germline V gene, CDR1 is MNHEY and CDR2 is SVGEGT. CDR3 region: CASTPPRGSRYF. The DNA of the CDR3 is TGTGCCAGCACCCCACCCAGGGGTAGTCGGTACTTC.

The CDR3 coding sequence is TGCGCCAGCAGCTTGGGTGGACTCGACAATCAGCCCCAGCATTTT. Protein: CASSLGGLDNQPQHF. This chain joins TRBV5-1 and TRBJ1-5; no clear D. The CDR3 is 15 residues long. Germline CDR1 SGHRS, CDR2 YFSETQ. The V end was cut by 0 bases, the J end by 3 bases, with 10 bases between.

This clone was seen just once. The chain carries TRBV6-5 and TRBJ1-2; 7 nucleotides match TRBD1. V trimming: 6 bases; J trimming: 5 bases; junction bases outside the gene matches: 9. The germline CDR1 and CDR2 sequences are MNHEY and SVGAGI. The CDR3 has 14 amino acids. This CDR3 is CASSQTGFAYGYTF. CDR3 nucleotide sequence: TGTGCCAGCAGCCAGACAGGGTTCGCGTATGGCTACACCTTC.

This chain links TRBV5-5 with TRBJ1-1; D is unresolved. The germline gives CDR1 SGHKS, CDR2 YYEKEE (reference sequence). This CDR3 contains 11 residues. The ends were cut back, 7 bases at V and 1 base at J, with 5 bases in the middle. CDR3 DNA: TGTGCCAGCCTGGAGAACACTGAAGCTTTCTTT. Translation gives CASLENTEAFF.